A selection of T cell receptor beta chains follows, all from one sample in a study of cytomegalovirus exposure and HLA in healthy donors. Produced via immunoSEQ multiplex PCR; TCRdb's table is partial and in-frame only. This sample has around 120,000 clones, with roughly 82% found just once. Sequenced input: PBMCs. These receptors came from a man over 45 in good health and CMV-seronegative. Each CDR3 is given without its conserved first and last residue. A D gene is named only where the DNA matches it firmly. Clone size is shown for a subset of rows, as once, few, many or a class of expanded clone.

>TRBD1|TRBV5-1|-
ASSLAGTGAVEQY
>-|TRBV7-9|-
ASSFTGRGRYGYT
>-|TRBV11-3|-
ASSLDSGTDTQY
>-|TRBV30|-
AWYPGLIKNTEAF
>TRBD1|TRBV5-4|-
ASSSRRQGITNEKLF
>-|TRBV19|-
ASRYRNNQPQH
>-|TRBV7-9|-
ASSFSGGGDEKLF
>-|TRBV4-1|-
ASSQIQTSSGNTIY
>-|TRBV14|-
ASSQLQGWETQY
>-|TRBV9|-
ASTSSRDMWGPSLSSYNEQF
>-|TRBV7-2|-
ASSLVGEETQY
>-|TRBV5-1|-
ASSLGDTYTDTQY
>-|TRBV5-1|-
ASISREHGTDTQY
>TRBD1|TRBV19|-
ASREGTVNEQY
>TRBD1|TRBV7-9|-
ASSSGTGNNYGYT
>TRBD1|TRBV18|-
ASSLRQGSYEQY
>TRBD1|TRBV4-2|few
ASSQEGTGGGTEAF
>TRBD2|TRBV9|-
ASSVGLAGANTGELF
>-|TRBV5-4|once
ASSLPGSTDTQY
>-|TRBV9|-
ASSAYGAETQY
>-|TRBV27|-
ASSLTGTNYEQY
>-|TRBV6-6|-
ASSYRPQTGTTEAF
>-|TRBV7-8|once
ASSSSDRTRSNQPQH
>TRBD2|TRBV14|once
ASSPTSGGQGDTQY
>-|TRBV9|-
ASSAGALSGNTIY
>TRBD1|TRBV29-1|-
SVRGQGGKLAEAF
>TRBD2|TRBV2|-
ASNSLGGNYEQY
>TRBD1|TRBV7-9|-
ASSPTDRGEGAQH
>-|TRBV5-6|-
ASSLALNSGETQY
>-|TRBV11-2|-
ASSLLLGNEQF
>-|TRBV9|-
ASSGNSKYTEAF
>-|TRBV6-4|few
ASSKEGLPTDTQY
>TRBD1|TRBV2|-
AGTTDRGTEAF
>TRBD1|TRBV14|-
ASSQRPGQGNYEQY
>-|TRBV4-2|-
ASSQDVVPSYEQY
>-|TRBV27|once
ASSFTSLSYNEQF
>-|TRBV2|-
ASMGGQETQY
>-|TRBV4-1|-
ASSQEGAAINQPQH
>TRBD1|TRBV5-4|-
ASSLVAGGGETQY
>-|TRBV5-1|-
ASSLSPSTGEQF
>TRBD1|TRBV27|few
ASSTGGSEAF
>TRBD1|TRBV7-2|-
ASSSRDRVINYGYT
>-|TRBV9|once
ASRGGAQDTEAF
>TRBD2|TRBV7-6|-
ASSPLSWLAGGHTDTQY
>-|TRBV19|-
ASSIVWSGNTEAF
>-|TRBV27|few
ASSERGSQPQH
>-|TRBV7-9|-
ASSGDYQETQY
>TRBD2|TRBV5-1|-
ASSYLAGGQETQY
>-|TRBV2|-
ASSEALDEQF
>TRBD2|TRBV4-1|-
ASSQDRLAGGPTYNEQF